These 12 T cell receptor beta chains share one sample of origin, sequenced in a study of blood T cell repertoires in COVID-19. Some clones are missing from TCRdb's copy, which holds only in-frame ones; the method was immunoSEQ multiplex PCR. The sample consists of around 64,000 clones, approximately 84% of them appearing once. The sequenced sample consisted of peripheral blood. Receptors originate from an elderly man in a cohort sampled during active COVID-19.

The chain couples TRBV3-1 (or the pseudogene TRBV3-2) to TRBJ1-1; 7 bases map to TRBD1. Trimming at V came to 2 bases and at J to 2 bases, leaving 5 bases not matched to a gene. The CDR3 is 15 residues long. Germline assignment: CDR1 LGHDT and CDR2 YNNKEL (reference sequence). CDR3 loop: CASSQLGTDNTEAFF. The CDR3, as DNA: TGTGCCAGCAGCCAACTCGGGACAGATAACACTGAAGCTTTCTTT.

The chain combines TRBV7-2 with TRBJ1-1; 7 bases align to TRBD1. The CDR3 is made up of 13 amino acids. Germline V CDR1 and CDR2: SGHTA, FQGNSA. The V and J ends lost 3 bases and 4 bases, in that order; junction bases with no gene match: 2. CDR3 DNA sequence: TGTGCCAGCAGCTTCCAGGGGGGCACTGAAGCTTTCTTT. Protein sequence: CASSFQGGTEAFF.

V usage is TRBV7-8 and J usage is TRBJ2-7; TRBD2 matches 10 bases. The V segment lost 1 base and the J segment 3 bases; nucleotides outside the gene matches: 3. The CDR3 is 15 residues long. Germline lookup yields CDR1 SGHVS and CDR2 FQNEAQ. The CDR3 loop reads CASSLGASGSYEQYF. DNA of the CDR3: TGTGCCAGCAGCTTAGGAGCTAGCGGGAGCTACGAGCAGTACTTC.

The chain links TRBV4-3 to TRBJ1-4; D gene unclear. CDR1 is LGHNA, CDR2 YSLEER, per germline. The germline V and J ends were trimmed by 2 bases and 5 bases, with 12 bases remaining between them. The CDR3 has 15 residues. Written as DNA, the CDR3 is TGCGCCAGCAGCCAAATGGGCCACCGGAATGAAAAACTGTTTTTT. It specifies CASSQMGHRNEKLFF.

This chain joins TRBV19 and TRBJ1-1, with TRBD1 identical over 8 bases. Germline values: CDR1 LNHDA, CDR2 SQIVND (reference sequence). After removal of 7 bases from V and 1 base from J, the junction contained 5 bases not matched to a gene. This CDR3 spans 14 amino acids. The CDR3 sequence is CASTRGRRNTEAFF. CDR3 nucleotide sequence: TGTGCCAGTACCAGGGGGCGGCGGAACACTGAAGCTTTCTTT. Full variable domain (missing parts from reference TRBV19 and TRBJ1-1): DGGITQSPKYLFRKEGQNVTLSCEQNLNHDAMYWYRQDPGQGLRLIYYSQIVNDFQKGDIAEGYSVSREKKESFPLTVTSAQKNPTAFYLCASTRGRRNTEAFFGQGTRLTVV.

V and J are TRBV15 and TRBJ1-1; a weak D match, TRBD1 (5 bases). In germline, CDR1 is LNHNV, CDR2 YYDKDF (reference sequence). V dropped 5 bases and J dropped 4 bases, with 11 bases sitting between them. This CDR3 is built from 13 residues. The CDR3 DNA reads as TGTGCCACCAGCTCCGGGCAGGGCACTGAAGCTTTCTTT. Translating gives CATSSGQGTEAFF.

V and J are TRBV30 and TRBJ2-1, with TRBD2 matching over 14 bases. The CDR3 loop spans 14 amino acids. In germline, CDR1 is GTSNPN, CDR2 SVGIG (reference sequence). V lost 3 bases to trimming and J lost 9 bases; unmatched junction nucleotides: 4. The chain's CDR3 is CAWSAGLAGVEQFF. The CDR3 DNA is TGTGCCTGGAGCGCGGGACTAGCGGGGGTTGAGCAGTTCTTC.

V is TRBV29-1 and J is TRBJ2-7; 7 bases align to TRBD1. The CDR3 covers 12 residues. The ends lost 2 bases at V and 9 bases at J; junction bases unmatched: 7. The V gene's germline CDR1 is SQVTM and CDR2 ANQGSEA. CDR3 in DNA: TGCAGCGTTGAATCGACAGGGTTCGCGCAGTACTTC. It translates to CSVESTGFAQYF.

J is TRBJ2-6 and V is TRBV4-2; no clear D gene. The CDR3 extends over 16 amino acids. The germline V gene encodes CDR1 LGHNA and CDR2 YNFKEQ. Trimming shortened V by 0 bases and J by 0 bases, and 6 bases separated the two germline ends. The CDR3 nucleotides are TGTGCCAGCAGCCAAGATCCAGTCTCTGGGGCCAACGTCCTGACTTTC. It encodes CASSQDPVSGANVLTF.

This chain connects TRBV27 to TRBJ2-4; 8 nucleotides align to TRBD1. Germline CDR1 MNHEY, CDR2 SMNVEV (reference sequence). The CDR3 totals 14 residues. The V segment lost 6 bases and the J segment 4 bases; nucleotides outside the gene matches: 5. CDR3 sequence reads: CASSPDRVKNIQYF. For the CDR3, the DNA is TGTGCCAGCAGCCCGGACAGGGTGAAAAACATTCAGTACTTC.

The gene calls are TRBV18 and TRBJ2-2; D uncertain. The CDR3 is made up of 15 amino acids. Germline V CDR1 and CDR2: KGHSH, LQKENI. The germline V and J ends were trimmed by 2 bases and 0 bases, with 7 bases remaining between them. The CDR3 region has the DNA TGTGCCAGCTCACCAGGGCAGGCGAACACCGGGGAGCTGTTTTTT. Protein sequence: CASSPGQANTGELFF. Filled out from reference TRBV18 and TRBJ2-2, the complete variable domain reads NAGVMQNPRHLVRRRGQEARLRCSPMKGHSHVYWYRQLPEEGLKFMVYLQKENIIDESGMPKERFSAEFPKEGPSILRIQQVVRGDSAAYFCASSPGQANTGELFFGEGSRLTVL.

J is TRBJ1-1 and V is TRBV14; D remains unclear. The CDR3 consists of 15 residues. The germline CDR1 and CDR2 sequences are SGHDN and FVKESK. The germline V and J ends were trimmed by 1 base and 1 base, with 10 bases remaining between them. The CDR3 spells CASSQVNSRNTEAFF. The CDR3 nucleotides are TGTGCCAGCAGCCAAGTTAATAGTAGGAACACTGAAGCTTTCTTT.